The entry below gives a single TCR beta chain sequence along with its context. Its cognate antigen has yet to be identified. Within one base of it there is no much larger clone, and no base qualities were kept. This sample was included in a study of vaccination and CD4 T cells after COVID-19 (dated by TCRdb to about 2022). At the level of the whole study: Convalescent patients had a positive SARS-CoV-2 result on nasal swab PCR, and of these patients, about ten had mild disease and one had severe disease. The convalescent cohort included six males and four females, with two Hispanic individuals, seven Caucasians, two Asians and one multiracial person. Each participant got two doses of either the Pfizer-BioNTech BNT162b2 vaccine (n=8) or the Moderna mRNA-1273 vaccine (n=2). Post-COVID blood samples were collected from convalescent patients a median of roughly 100 days after diagnosis, with a range of roughly 30 to 161 days. The time from the second vaccine dose to post-vaccine blood sampling had a median of roughly 70 days and ranged from 14 to 241 days. For stimulating the cultures, overlapping spike peptide pools were used, derived from SARS-CoV-2 as well as from the common cold coronaviruses HCoV-NL63, HCoV-OC43 and HCoV-229E. Control cultures used a CEFX viral epitope pool as positive control, an HIV-1 Nef peptide pool as negative control, or no peptide. In 10 COVID-19 convalescent patients and a few infection-naive healthy vaccine recipients, researchers compared the spike-specific CD4+ TCR repertoire from before mRNA vaccination with the repertoire from after. Results and caveats for the whole study, not just this receptor: Relatively few convalescent patients were included in the study, and early timepoints after natural infection were not analyzed. Although the median number of SARS-CoV-2-reactive clonotypes went up from around 20 after infection to 35 to 40 after vaccination, the increase was not significant. Nearly all vaccine-specific clones in convalescent patients (304 of 307) were mono-reactive for SARS-CoV-2 spike rather than cross-reactive with common cold coronaviruses. Among convalescent patients, a median about 86% of the SARS-CoV-2-reactive clones seen after vaccination appeared only after vaccination, which suggests priming specific to the vaccine.

Sample treatment or condition, as interpreted from the label and publication: approximately 11-day PBMC culture with coronavirus spike peptide pools or control peptides (ViraFEST assay). To expand antigen-specific T cells with peptide pools and then pick out the expanded clonotypes through TCR sequencing, the study relied on the ViraFEST assay. Positive SARS-CoV-2 PCR tests in the convalescent patients dated from March to December 2020, before Alpha, Beta and Delta variants emerged in the United States. Each well held two million PBMCs cultured with approximately 10 ug/ml peptide pools in IMDM containing around 5.5% human AB serum and approximately 10 IU/ml IL-2. On days 3 and 7, half of the culture medium was replaced with fresh IL-2-containing medium. After 10 days of culture, CD4+ T cells were isolated by negative selection with the EasySep CD4+ T cell isolation kit. Ficoll-Paque Plus gradient centrifugation was used to isolate PBMCs from whole blood, and the isolated PBMCs were then either used fresh or cryopreserved at -140C. Each culture condition was generally run in triplicate wells.

V loses 4 bases, J loses 4 bases, and the germline ends lie 11 bases apart. The CDR3, from cysteine to phenylalanine, totals 14 residues. The entry retains the CDR3 DNA only, 42 bases that are in frame from base 1. In the germline V gene, CDR1 corresponds to MNHEY and CDR2 to SVGAGI. The library was prepared using PCR. DNA from cultured CD4+ T cells underwent TCR sequencing with the Oncomine TCR Beta short-read assay at the Johns Hopkins FTIC core. Genomic DNA was extracted from the cultured CD4+ T cells with the QIAamp micro DNA kit. Oncomine TCR Beta libraries from cultured CD4+ T cells were pooled using unique dual indexes and sequenced on an Illumina iSeq 100. The study's processing was this. Non-productive sequences were removed, and CDR3s that did not start with C, did not end with F or W, or were shorter than 7 amino acids were discarded. Antigen-specific clonotypes were identified with the MANAFEST web application by comparing peptide-stimulated wells with reference and other culture wells. Positive clones required FDR below 0.05, an odds ratio above 5, and productive frequency above 0.1% in at least two of three replicate wells. A clonotype was classed as cross-reactive if the clonotype showed significant expansion both in SARS-CoV-2 spike wells and in at least one common cold coronavirus spike condition. Levenshtein distances (stringdist) and unrooted phylogenetic trees (ape) in R version 3.6.1 were used to assess CDR3 homology. TCRdb reanalyzed the raw reads on its own, using fastp at Q25 for trimming and MiXCR for clone calling, and kept in-frame beta chains. A single entry per CDR3 protein holds the most common genes and DNA from its merged rows. What appears here as the V and J calls and clone size reflects TCRdb's work, not the paper's. The sample table shows 10,000 to 12,000 distinct CDR3 sequences, and around half are seen once. The leading ten clones occupy about 10% of the sample.

The chain was built from TRBV6-5 and TRBJ1-5; matching of 6 bases hints at TRBD1 as the D gene. The clonotype was recovered from a human donor who had recovered from COVID-19. The sequencing sample was made of CD4+ T cells from blood, cultured in vitro. The DNA reads as follows: TGTGCCAGCAGTTCGGCAGGGGAAAATCAGCCCCAGCATTTT. The resulting protein is CASSSAGENQPQHF.